This T cell receptor (beta chain) stems from a study of T cell responses to AZD1222 COVID-19 vaccine. This table comes from immunoSEQ multiplex PCR, and its TCRdb copy is limited to in-frame clones, with some not included. The sample contains over 120,000 clones, 80% to 95% of which appear only once. Second-dose recipients at about 4 or about 12 weeks were treated as one pooled group. This CDR3 spans 11 amino acids. Trimming took 9 bases from V and 10 from J, leaving 16 bases between them. This clonotype was obtained from an adult who received the AZD1222 COVID-19 vaccine. Sequenced material: peripheral blood, taken 28 days after the second AZD1222 dose. The chain uses TRBV12-3 or TRBV12-4 and TRBJ2-7, with a tentative D call TRBD2 (5 bases). As DNA, the CDR3 is TGTGCCAGTTCCCGGACTGGGGAACAGTACTTC. This translates into CASSRTGEQYF.